Detailed here is one T cell receptor (beta chain). The data were taken from a study of identical twins. The cDNA had a unique molecular identifier and a template-switch universal primer site. TCRdb re-analysed the 5' RACE reads in MiXCR, keeping a single row per CDR3 protein. This table holds hundreds of thousands of distinct CDR3 sequences, under 10% found once. Healthy Caucasians supplied all donations. The length of the CDR3 is 16 residues. The V gene lost 7 bases and the J gene lost 2 bases, with 21 bases spanning the gap. Germline CDR1 is MNHNS and CDR2 is SASEGT. The same data also went into a second study, on yellow fever vaccine responses in identical twins.

Sequences were obtained from memory (CD45RO+) T cells sorted from blood. The clonotype originates from a woman under 30 in good health. V is TRBV6-1 and J is TRBJ2-7; D not resolved. CDR3 protein: CASIPAPDLDAYEQYF. As DNA, the CDR3 is TGTGCCAGCATCCCCGCGCCCGATCTAGACGCCTACGAGCAGTACTTC.